This T cell receptor (beta chain) stems from a study of post-analysis software for immune sequencing data. In the study overall: Patients had relapsing-remitting, secondary progressive or progressive-relapsing multiple sclerosis; some lacked subtype.

Incorporated into the TCR beta cDNA libraries were unique molecular identifiers, which served to reduce PCR and sequencing biases. Yield was 450,000 to 650,000 cDNA molecules from roughly 0.93 to 9.6 million T cells. TCRdb called the PCR reads again in MiXCR, with one record for every CDR3 protein. Among about 540,000 distinct CDR3 sequences listed, approximately 34% were seen once. This CDR3 contains 14 residues. Germline-derived CDR1 and CDR2 are MNHNS and SASEGT. V lost 6 bases and J lost 6; bases outside the gene matches: 6. Remarks on this clonotype: Its antigen is undetermined.

Study-wide results and caveats: Significantly lower normalized Chao1 diversity was seen in multiple sclerosis patients than in controls. Patients used about 5 TRBV segments, including TRBV5-6, TRBV5-1 and TRBV20-1, more often than controls.

The sequencing input was blood. The TCR was taken from a girl aged 2-17 years with multiple sclerosis. The rearrangement links TRBV6-1 to TRBJ2-1; 9 bases agree with TRBD1. CDR3 protein: CASRGTGKINEQFF. The CDR3 DNA follows: TGTGCCAGCAGGGGGACAGGGAAAATCAATGAGCAGTTCTTC.